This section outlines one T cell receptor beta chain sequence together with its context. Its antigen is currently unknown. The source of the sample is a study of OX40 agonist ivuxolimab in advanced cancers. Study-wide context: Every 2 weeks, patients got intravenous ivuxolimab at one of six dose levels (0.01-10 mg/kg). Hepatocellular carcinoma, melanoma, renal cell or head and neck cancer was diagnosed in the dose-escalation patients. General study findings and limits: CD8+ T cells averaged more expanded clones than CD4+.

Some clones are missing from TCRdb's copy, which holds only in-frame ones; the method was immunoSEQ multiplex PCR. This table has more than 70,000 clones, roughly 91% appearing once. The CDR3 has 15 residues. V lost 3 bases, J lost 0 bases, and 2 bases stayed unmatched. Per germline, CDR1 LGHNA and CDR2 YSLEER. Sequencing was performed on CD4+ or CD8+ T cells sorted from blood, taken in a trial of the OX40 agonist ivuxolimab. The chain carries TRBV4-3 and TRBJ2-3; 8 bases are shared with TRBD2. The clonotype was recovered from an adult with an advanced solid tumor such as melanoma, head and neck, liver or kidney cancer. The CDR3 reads CASSHGLASTDTQYF. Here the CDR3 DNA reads TGCGCCAGCAGCCACGGACTAGCTAGCACAGATACGCAGTATTTT.